This is a list of T cell receptor beta chains from one sample in a study of regulatory T cells in long-lasting Graves disease. TCRdb reprocessed the multiplex PCR reads via MiXCR and lists one record per CDR3 protein. The sample includes approximately 360,000 distinct CDR3 sequences, 10% to 15% of them seen just once. These data were also filed under a second study, of T cells in Graves' hyperthyroidism and ophthalmopathy.

The sample here was peripheral blood mononuclear cells (PBMCs), taken at new diagnosis, from a patient treated with antithyroid drugs. Receptors were obtained from a young woman with Graves disease. Both conserved end residues are trimmed from each CDR3. A D gene is named only where the DNA matches it firmly.

D: -
length: 16
V: TRBV19
CDR3: ASSNGFLTEDSYNEQF

D: -
length: 13
V: TRBV7-8
CDR3: ASSDRSGNYYGYT

D: TRBD2
length: 13
V: TRBV7-3
CDR3: ASSNRAGGPDTQY

D: TRBD1
length: 13
V: TRBV7-2
CDR3: ASSRGRGRNQPQH

D: -
length: 12
V: TRBV10-2
CDR3: ASSPPSSNQPQH

D: TRBD1
length: 12
V: TRBV28
CDR3: ASTPDRVTDTQY

D: -
length: 11
V: TRBV11-2
CDR3: ASSLDPTLKQF

D: TRBD2
length: 14
V: TRBV19
CDR3: ASSMGLAGIQETQY

D: -
length: 10
V: TRBV12-3/TRBV12-4
CDR3: ASRPLNYGYT

D: -
length: 13
V: TRBV6-2/TRBV6-3
CDR3: ASSYGLADQETQY

D: -
length: 11
V: TRBV7-6
CDR3: ASSWDVNTEAF

D: -
length: 13
V: TRBV9
CDR3: ASSAKHTTREEQF

D: TRBD2
length: 17
V: TRBV28
CDR3: ASSSPFSRTSSNTGELF

D: TRBD2
length: 17
V: TRBV12-5
CDR3: ASGLVLLAGGPRENEQF

D: TRBD1
length: 12
V: TRBV28
CDR3: ASSLLDRGFIQY

D: -
length: 14
V: TRBV4-1
CDR3: ASSEFTAGENTEAF

D: -
length: 13
V: TRBV7-9
CDR3: ASSLGAGSVYTIY

D: -
length: 13
V: TRBV9
CDR3: ASSVDKDSGNTIY

D: -
length: 10
V: TRBV6-2/TRBV6-3
CDR3: ASHTEPYGYT

D: -
length: 15
V: TRBV15
CDR3: ATSREGHRTFPDTQY

D: -
length: 12
V: TRBV30
CDR3: AHASGISGNTIY

D: -
length: 14
V: TRBV11-2
CDR3: ASSWGHVGVGETQY

D: -
length: 15
V: TRBV20-1
CDR3: SARDIGYGRSNQPQH

D: -
length: 11
V: TRBV10-1
CDR3: ASSEQVSTEAF

D: TRBD1
length: 11
V: TRBV2
CDR3: ASRGQGISGYT

D: -
length: 12
V: TRBV30
CDR3: AWSRTGSTRDAF